This T cell receptor (beta chain) was observed in a study of early T cells in non-severe SARS-CoV-2 infection. V was trimmed by 6 bases and J by 3 bases, leaving 17 bases between them. The germline V gene encodes CDR1 MNHEY and CDR2 SMNVEV (reference sequence). This CDR3 is built from 15 residues. TCRdb passed the 5' RACE reads through MiXCR, listing each CDR3 protein once. The sample lists tens of thousands of distinct CDR3 sequences; 9% to 15% were seen once. V is TRBV27 and J is TRBJ1-2; TRBD1 is a possible D gene (6 bases). The sequenced sample was whole blood. This clonotype was sampled from an adult who was a healthcare worker with PCR-confirmed SARS-CoV-2 infection or an uninfected control (not recorded which). In nucleotides, the CDR3 is TGTGCCAGCAGCTCTAAAAACGGACAGTACTATGGCTACACCTTC. It codes for CASSSKNGQYYGYTF.